This T cell receptor (beta chain) was identified in a study of blood T cell repertoires in COVID-19. At the level of the study: Whether acute or convalescent, the COVID-19 samples came from the United States, Italy and Spain. In each case, the material was cDNA or gDNA derived from T cells, B-cell-depleted T cells, or PBMCs.

Germline V gene sequence: CDR1 LNHDA, CDR2 SQIVND (reference sequence). The CDR3 sequence is 15 residues long. J gave up 2 bases and V 3 bases, and 6 bases lay outside the gene matches. Authors' processing steps: Reference gene primer amplification gave estimated nucleated cell counts. Sequencing was performed with immunoSEQ multiplex PCR; in TCRdb, only in-frame clones are kept and a portion is missing. D and trimming were read from the DNA, whereas the V and J calls and clone size are those reported in that table. The sample shows about 14,000 clones, 73% of them seen only once. The sample taken for sequencing was peripheral blood. The TCR comes from a man between 65 and 79 years old with acute or convalescent COVID-19. The chain has TRBV19 and TRBJ2-7; TRBD2 aligns across 8 bases. The CDR3 coding sequence is TGTGCCAGTAGTATTAGCCCAGCGGGGGCCTACGAGCAGTACTTC. As protein: CASSISPAGAYEQYF.